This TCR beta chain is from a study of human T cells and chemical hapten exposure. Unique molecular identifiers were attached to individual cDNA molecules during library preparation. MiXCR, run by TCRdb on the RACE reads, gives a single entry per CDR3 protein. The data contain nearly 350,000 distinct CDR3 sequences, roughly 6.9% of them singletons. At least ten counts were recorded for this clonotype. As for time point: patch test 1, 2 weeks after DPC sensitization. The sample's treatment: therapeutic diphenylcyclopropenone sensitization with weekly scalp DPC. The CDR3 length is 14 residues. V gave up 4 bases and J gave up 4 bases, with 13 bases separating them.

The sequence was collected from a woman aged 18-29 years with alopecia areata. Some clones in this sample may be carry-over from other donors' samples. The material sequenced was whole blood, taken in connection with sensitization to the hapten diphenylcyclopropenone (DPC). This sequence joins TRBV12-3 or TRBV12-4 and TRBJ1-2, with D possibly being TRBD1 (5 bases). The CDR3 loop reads CASSSGSYGYGYTF. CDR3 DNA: TGTGCCAGCAGTTCAGGGTCTTACGGCTATGGCTACACCTTC.